This T cell receptor beta chain was profiled in a study of neurological immune-mediated disorders. Study observations and caveats: It was HTLV-1-associated myelopathy that showed the most TCR clonal expansion, while multiple sclerosis showed the least, falling below healthy controls.

As for this clonotype: Its antigen remains unknown.

The unsorted libraries originated from 2 million PBMCs kept at -80 C. Synthesis of cDNA was performed by 5'RACE using 10-nucleotide random UMIs. TCRdb re-derived calls from the 5' RACE reads in MiXCR, one entry per CDR3 protein. This sample yields 55,000 to 65,000 distinct CDR3 sequences, of which around 3.8% are seen a single time; 2.2% belongs to the top ten. V was pared by 5 bases and J by 1 base, with 8 bases between. From germline, CDR1 is MNHNS and CDR2 SASEGT. This CDR3 comprises 14 residues. Sequencing was done on a sample of PBMCs. The gene calls are TRBV6-1 and TRBJ2-2; D is undetermined. This sequence originates from a woman aged 50 to 60 with multiple sclerosis. The CDR3 protein is CASSRLENTGELFF. The CDR3 coding sequence is TGTGCCAGCAGTCGGCTGGAGAACACCGGGGAGCTGTTTTTT.